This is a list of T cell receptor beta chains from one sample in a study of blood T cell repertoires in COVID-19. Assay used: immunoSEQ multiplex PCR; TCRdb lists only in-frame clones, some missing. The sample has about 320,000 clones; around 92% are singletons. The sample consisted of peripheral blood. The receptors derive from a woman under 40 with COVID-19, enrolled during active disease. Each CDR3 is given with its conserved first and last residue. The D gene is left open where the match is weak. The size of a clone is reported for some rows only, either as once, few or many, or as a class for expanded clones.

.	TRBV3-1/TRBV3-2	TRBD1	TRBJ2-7	TGTGCCAGCAGCCGACAGGGGTCGTACGAGCAGTACTTC	CASSRQGSYEQYF
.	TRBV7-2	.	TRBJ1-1	TGTGCCAGCAGCTTAAGGAGGGAATCTGAAGCTTTCTTT	CASSLRRESEAFF
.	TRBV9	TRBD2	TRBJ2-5	TGTGCCAGCAGCGAAGGACTAGCGGACTACCACTTAAAAGAGACCCAGTACTTC	CASSEGLADYHLKETQYF
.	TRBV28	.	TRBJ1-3	TGTGCCAGCAGCTTAATGGTTTGGGAGGAGAAGGCCGTCCACTCTGGAAACACCATATATTTT	CASSLMVWEEKAVHSGNTIYF
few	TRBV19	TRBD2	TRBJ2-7	TGTGCCAGTAGTATTGTGCTAGCGGGGACCTACGAGCAGTACTTC	CASSIVLAGTYEQYF
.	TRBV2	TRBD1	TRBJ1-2	TGTGCCAGCAGGACCGACAGGGCTAATGGCTACACCTTC	CASRTDRANGYTF
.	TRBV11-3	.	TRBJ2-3	TGTGCCAGCAAACTGGCTAGCGAAGATACGCAGTATTTT	CASKLASEDTQYF
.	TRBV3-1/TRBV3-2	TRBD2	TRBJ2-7	TGTGCCAGCAGCCAAGGTAGCGGGGGCACCTACGAGCAGTACTTC	CASSQGSGGTYEQYF
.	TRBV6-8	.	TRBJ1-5	TGTGCCAGCAGATCGAATCAGCCCCAGCATTTT	CASRSNQPQHF
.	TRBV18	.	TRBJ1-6	TGTGCCAGCTCACCCGGGTACTATAATTCACCCCTCCACTTT	CASSPGYYNSPLHF
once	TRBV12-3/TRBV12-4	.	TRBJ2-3	TGTGCCAGCAGTCTATTCGGGGATACGCAGTATTTT	CASSLFGDTQYF
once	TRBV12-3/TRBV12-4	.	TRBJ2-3	TGTGCCAGCAGTCCCGTTGCGGATACGCAGTATTTT	CASSPVADTQYF
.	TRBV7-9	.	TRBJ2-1	TGTGCCAGCAGCTTACCTAGCATGAATGAGCAGTTCTTC	CASSLPSMNEQFF
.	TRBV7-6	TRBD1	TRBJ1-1	TGTGCCAGCAGCTTAGCCGGCAGGGGGCAAACTGAAGCTTTCTTT	CASSLAGRGQTEAFF
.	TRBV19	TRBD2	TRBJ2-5	TGTGCCAGTAGTATAATTCATTCGGGGGGTGAGACCCAGTACTTC	CASSIIHSGGETQYF
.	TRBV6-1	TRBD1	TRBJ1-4	TGTGCCAGCTCCAGGGGGCGTATTAATGAAAAACTGTTTTTT	CASSRGRINEKLFF
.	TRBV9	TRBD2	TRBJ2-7	TGTGCCAGCAGCGTGGGGACTAGCGAGCTAGAGGAGCAGTACTTC	CASSVGTSELEEQYF
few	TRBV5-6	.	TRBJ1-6	TGTGCCAGCAGCAACGACAGGAGGTATAATTCACCCCTCCACTTT	CASSNDRRYNSPLHF
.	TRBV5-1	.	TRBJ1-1	TGCGCCAGCAGCCTCGTTGGCCAAACAGGGCTCAGGGAATCTGAAGCTTTCTTT	CASSLVGQTGLRESEAFF
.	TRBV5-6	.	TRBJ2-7	TGTGCCAGCAGCAGTACAGGGGAGGTATACGAGCAGTACTTC	CASSSTGEVYEQYF
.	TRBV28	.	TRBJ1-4	TGTGCCAGCACGGCTGGGCTTGAAAAACTGTTTTTT	CASTAGLEKLFF
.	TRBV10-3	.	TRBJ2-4	TGTGCCATCAGTGAGAAGGGGGATGTAGACATTCAGTACTTC	CAISEKGDVDIQYF
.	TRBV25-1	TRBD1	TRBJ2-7	TGTGCCAGCAGTGAATCTACAGGGGCGAGCGAGCAGTACTTC	CASSESTGASEQYF
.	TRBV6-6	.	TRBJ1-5	TGTGCCAGCAGTTACCGAGAGGGACAAAGGCATTTT	CASSYREGQRHF
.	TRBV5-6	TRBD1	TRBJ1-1	TGTGCCAGCAGCCCCGCCCAGGGGGCGAAGACTGAAGCTTTCTTT	CASSPAQGAKTEAFF
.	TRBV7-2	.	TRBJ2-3	TGTGCCAGCAGCCTCGGCAGGGTGAGCACAGATACGCAGTATTTT	CASSLGRVSTDTQYF
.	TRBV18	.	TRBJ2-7	TGTGCCAGCTCACCAGAGATGGGGCTTACCTACGAGCAGTACTTC	CASSPEMGLTYEQYF
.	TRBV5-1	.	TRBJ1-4	TGCGCCAGCCGACAGGAACTCCAGGCAGAAAAACTGTTTTTT	CASRQELQAEKLFF
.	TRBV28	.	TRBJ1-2	TGTGCCAGCAGTTCCCCCGAGGGCTACCACTATGGCTACACCTTC	CASSSPEGYHYGYTF
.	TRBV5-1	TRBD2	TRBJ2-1	TGCGCCAGCAGCGGACGACTAGCGGGGGGGCAATTGCATGAGCAGTTCTTC	CASSGRLAGGQLHEQFF
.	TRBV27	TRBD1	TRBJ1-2	TGTGCCAGCGGAAATGTACAGGGGTACTATGGCTACACCTTC	CASGNVQGYYGYTF
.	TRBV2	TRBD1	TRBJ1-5	TGTGCCAGCAGAGAGGGGACAGGGCGGCGTCAGCCCCAGCATTTT	CASREGTGRRQPQHF
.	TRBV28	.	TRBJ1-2	TGTGCCAGCAGTTTACCTCAGGCGACCTCCTATGGCTACACCTTC	CASSLPQATSYGYTF
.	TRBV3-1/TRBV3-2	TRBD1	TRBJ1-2	TGTGCCAGCAGCCAAGATTTTGTAGGAGCGACAGGGGACTACACCTTC	CASSQDFVGATGDYTF
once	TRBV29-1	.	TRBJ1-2	TGCAGCGTTGAAATCCCGACAGCACCTAACTATGGCTACACCTTC	CSVEIPTAPNYGYTF
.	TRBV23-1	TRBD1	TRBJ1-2	TGCGCCAGCAGTCAACCAGGCAGTCGGACAGGGGGCGACTATGGCTACACCTTC	CASSQPGSRTGGDYGYTF
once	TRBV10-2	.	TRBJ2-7	TGCGCCAGCAGTAGACAGCCCTCCTACGAGCAGTACTTC	CASSRQPSYEQYF
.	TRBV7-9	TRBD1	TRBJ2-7	TGTGCCAGCAGCCCCGACAGGGGACCATACGAGCAGTACTTC	CASSPDRGPYEQYF
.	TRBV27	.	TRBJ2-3	TGTGCCAGCAGCCGTACCGGAGATACGCAGTATTTT	CASSRTGDTQYF
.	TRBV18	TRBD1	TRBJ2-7	TGTGCCAGCTCACCGGACAGGGGGCACTACGAGCAGTACTTC	CASSPDRGHYEQYF
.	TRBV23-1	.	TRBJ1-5	TGCGCCAGCAAGGGGCAGGGCGGCAATCAGCCCCAGCATTTT	CASKGQGGNQPQHF
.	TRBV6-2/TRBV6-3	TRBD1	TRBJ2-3	TGTGCCAGCAGTTCCACGACAGGGGATACGCAGTATTTT	CASSSTTGDTQYF
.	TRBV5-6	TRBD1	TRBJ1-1	TGTGCCAGCAGCGCGGACAGGACTGAAGCTTTCTTT	CASSADRTEAFF
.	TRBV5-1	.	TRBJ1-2	TGCGCCAGCAGCTTGCGGGTGACAGCTCCTACCTTCCCCTCTAACTATGGCTACACCTTC	CASSLRVTAPTFPSNYGYTF
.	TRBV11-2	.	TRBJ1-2	TGTGCCAGCAGCTTACAGGGGACATGGCGTGGCTACACCTTC	CASSLQGTWRGYTF
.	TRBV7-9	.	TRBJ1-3	TGTGCCAGCAGCTCGTGGGGGGGTAGCTCTGGAAACACCATATATTTT	CASSSWGGSSGNTIYF
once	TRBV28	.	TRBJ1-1	TGTGCCAGCAGTCCGGTCGGCACTGAAGCTTTCTTT	CASSPVGTEAFF
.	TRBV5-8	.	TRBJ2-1	TGTGCCAGCAGCTTGGTTCAGGGTGGAAATGAGCAGTTCTTC	CASSLVQGGNEQFF
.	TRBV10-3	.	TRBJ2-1	TGTGCCACCCACGCTCCCCCTAGCGAGGAGCAGTTCTTC	CATHAPPSEEQFF
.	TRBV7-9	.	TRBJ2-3	TGTGCCAGCGCAGAGGGCACAGATACGCAGTATTTT	CASAEGTDTQYF
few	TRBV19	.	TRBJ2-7	TGTGCCAGTAGTACGGACGGACTGCAGTACTTC	CASSTDGLQYF
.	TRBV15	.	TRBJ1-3	TGTGCCACCAGCTTCAATTCTGGAAACACCATATATTTT	CATSFNSGNTIYF
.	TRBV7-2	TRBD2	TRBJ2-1	TGTGCCAGCAGCTCAACCGGGACTAGCGGGGGCCATGAGCAGTTCTTC	CASSSTGTSGGHEQFF
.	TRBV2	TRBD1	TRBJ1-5	TGTGCCAGCAGCGCCGGGACAGGCCTTATCTCGGGCAATCAGCCCCAGCATTTT	CASSAGTGLISGNQPQHF
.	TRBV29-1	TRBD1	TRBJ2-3	TGCAGCGTTGACCTGACAGGGGGCTCAGATCATACGCAGTATTTT	CSVDLTGGSDHTQYF
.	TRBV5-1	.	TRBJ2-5	TGCGCCAGCAGCTTGGGGGGGGTCCAAGAGACCCAGTACTTC	CASSLGGVQETQYF
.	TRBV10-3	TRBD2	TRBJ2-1	TGTGCCATCAGTACTAGCGGGGGGATTTACAATGAGCAGTTCTTC	CAISTSGGIYNEQFF
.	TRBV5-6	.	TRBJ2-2	TGTGCCAGCAGCCTGAATTGGGACAACCTGTTCGCGAACACCGGGGAGCTGTTTTTT	CASSLNWDNLFANTGELFF
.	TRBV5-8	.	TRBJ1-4	TGTGCCAGCAGCTCTATTCGGGAAAAACTGTTTTTT	CASSSIREKLFF
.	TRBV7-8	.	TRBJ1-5	TGTGCCAGCAGCTCCCCGACCCCCGGAGAGAATCAGCCCCAGCATTTT	CASSSPTPGENQPQHF